A selection of T cell receptor beta chains follows, all from one sample in a study of T cells after yellow fever vaccination. TCRdb recomputed calls from the 5' RACE reads with MiXCR, one row per CDR3 protein. The sample has some 350,000 distinct CDR3 sequences, about 9.5% seen once; the top ten hold roughly 17%. The source material was PBMCs, sampled on the day of the first yellow fever vaccination. Source of these receptors: a man in his late teens or twenties who received the YFV17D yellow fever vaccine. The CDR3 runs from the conserved cysteine through the conserved F or W.

TRBV12-3/TRBV12-4 | CASSLALAGSGAQYF
TRBV11-2 | CASSPSPSGGADTQYF
TRBV4-3 | CASSQENSNQPQHF
TRBV29-1 | CSVVYNEQFF
TRBV12-3/TRBV12-4 | CASSLTGEGQPQHF
TRBV30 | CAWNPKTGPRQFF
TRBV7-9 | CASSSPLAGLIKNIQYF
TRBV27 | CASRQDRRNTGELFF
TRBV20-1 | CSARGPGAGTDTQYF
TRBV4-2 | CASSQDTGEIRNTQYF
TRBV5-6 | CASSSRLTGELFF
TRBV5-1 | CASSLLAGTHTDTQYF
TRBV6-1 | CASSRQPSVHEQYF
TRBV11-2 | CASSLGRGGYEQYF
TRBV6-2/TRBV6-3 | CASSTQYEQYF
TRBV7-2 | CASSPVRQGSNTEAFF
TRBV12-3/TRBV12-4 | CASSFGRGRSYNEQFF
TRBV7-2 | CASSFHYGYTF
TRBV5-6 | CASSFRRPGANTGELFF
TRBV10-3 | CAITWTVSEAFF
TRBV6-5 | CASSWTSGGLGETQYF
TRBV9 | CASSVSGMDRAGETQYF
TRBV7-2 | CASSLGTDTINYGYTF
TRBV6-2/TRBV6-3 | CASSYGSTPLLF
TRBV11-1 | CASSPRDRGPRGTGELFF
TRBV11-2 | CASSLAGHTYEQYF
TRBV9 | CASSAGLLGRGQTDTQYF
TRBV13 | CASSLAGPSDSYEQYF
TRBV6-1 | CASSRHGGRVDSPLHF